The clone carrying this TCR beta chain was observed a few times. This record comes from a study of blood T cell repertoires in COVID-19. Study context: Some COVID-19 samples were acute and others convalescent; all came from the United States, Italy and Spain. In each case, the material was cDNA or gDNA derived from T cells, B-cell-depleted T cells, or PBMCs.

Authors' analysis steps: Reference gene primer amplification in the assay estimated nucleated cell counts. Some clones are missing from TCRdb's copy, which holds only in-frame ones; the method was immunoSEQ multiplex PCR. V, J and clone size are taken as reported in that table, and D and trimming were inferred from the DNA itself. Among about 230,000 clones listed, 65% to 90% were seen once. The clonotype was recovered from a woman between 50 and 59 years old with acute or convalescent COVID-19. The specimen sequenced was peripheral blood.

DNA of the CDR3: TGCGCCAGCAGAAAAACAGCGAACACTGAAGCTTTCTTT. It specifies CASRKTANTEAFF. V is TRBV5-1 and J is TRBJ1-1; D unresolved. The CDR3 totals 13 residues. Germline-derived CDR1 and CDR2 are SGHRS and YFSETQ. Trimming shortened V by 5 bases and J by 1 base, and 9 bases separated the two germline ends. The full variable domain, in which reference TRBV5-1 and TRBJ1-1 provide the parts outside the CDR3, is KAGVTQTPRYLIKTRGQQVTLSCSPISGHRSVSWYQQTPGQGLQFLFEYFSETQRNKGNFPGRFSGRQFSNSRSEMNVSTLELGDSALYLCASRKTANTEAFFGQGTRLTVV.